The source of this TCR beta chain is a study of blood T cells in healthy people across ages. There were at least 5 micrograms of total RNA extracted from every sample. A second PCR of roughly 7 to 11 cycles used a sample-barcoded 5' primer and a J-beta primer mix. TCRdb reprocessed the 5' RACE reads via MiXCR and lists one record per CDR3 protein. The sample has some 1 million distinct CDR3 sequences, 40% to 50% seen once. The V gene end was trimmed by 6 bases and the J gene end by 5 bases; junction bases not matched to a gene: 9. Germline CDR1 SGHRS, CDR2 YFSETQ. The CDR3 runs 14 residues. Sequenced material: blood. This clonotype originated in a woman aged 55-69 years in good health. This chain joins TRBV5-1 and TRBJ2-5; 8 positions match TRBD1. The CDR3 DNA sequence: TGCGCCAGCAAGAAGACAGGGGCGGGGGAGACCCAGTACTTC. Translated: CASKKTGAGETQYF.